The clone carrying this T cell receptor beta chain was found a few times. Its antigen is still unknown. The data were obtained in a study of lymphopenia after photon versus proton radiotherapy. Repertoires were generated with immunoSEQ multiplex PCR, while TCRdb's copy carries only in-frame clones and drops some. Seen here are some 41,000 clones, approximately 81% observed once, and the top ten hold under 3.5%. Study-wide results and caveats: Better survival with proton therapy was suggested as possible, not demonstrated. Larger post-nadir TCR diversity loss correlated inversely with survival in deceased patients. Oligoclonal CD8+ Temra expansion after nadir drove photon patients' diversity drop. Relative stability marked proton patients; photon patients lost diversity and naive cells.

Germline trimming cut 0 bases from V and 4 bases from J; bases unmatched to any gene: 1. Looked up from germline, CDR1 is MGHDK and CDR2 is SYGVNS. The CDR3 contains 15 residues. The receptor was derived from a man aged 45 to 65 with gastric cancer. V usage is TRBV25-1 and J usage is TRBJ2-1; 9 nucleotides align to TRBD2. Source: peripheral blood, taken from a patient treated with photon-based radiotherapy. The CDR3 loop reads CASSEYAGGYNEQFF. For the CDR3, the DNA is TGTGCCAGCAGTGAATATGCGGGAGGGTACAATGAGCAGTTCTTC.